This T cell receptor beta chain is drawn from a study of early stage breast cancer tumors. The wider study: ER+/PR+/HER2- status applied to about 70% of the 16 invasive breast tumors.

Study results and caveats: In about 90% of the 16 patients, blood comparison separated tumor from normal breast. Tumors had about 2.5-fold higher T cell density and higher clonality than adjacent normal breast tissue. Bulk DNA sequencing of unsorted cells missed chain pairing and markers.

Profiled with immunoSEQ multiplex PCR; TCRdb holds only in-frame clones, not every one. Here the sample spans about 48,000 clones, approximately 80% being singletons. This clone was seen a few times. Antigen unknown. The source of this sequence is a person aged 50 to 59 with breast cancer. The sample was blood.

CDR3 bases: TGTGCCAGCAGCCAAGGAGGTGAAAAACTGTTTTTT. It specifies CASSQGGEKLFF. V and J are TRBV4-2 and TRBJ1-4; D is ambiguous. The CDR3 covers 12 residues. V was shortened by 1 base and J by 7 bases, with 4 bases between the two germline ends. Germline V gene data show CDR1 as LGHNA and CDR2 as YNFKEQ.